This T cell receptor beta chain stems from a study of vaccination and CD4 T cells after COVID-19. Study information: Six males and four females, two of them Hispanic, were enrolled as convalescents.

The treatment was: 10-day PBMC culture with coronavirus spike peptide pools or control peptides (ViraFEST assay). Once peptide pools had expanded antigen-specific T cells, ViraFEST sequenced TCRs. The germline CDR1 and CDR2 sequences are DFQATT and SNEGSKA (reference sequence). V was clipped by 3 bases and J by 7 bases; unmatched bases: 5. The CDR3 is made up of 13 amino acids. Remarks on this clonotype: Its antigen is not identified.

The Oncomine TCR Beta short-read assay was applied to DNA of cultured CD4+ T cells. Each CDR3 protein is one row after TCRdb ran MiXCR on the PCR reads. This table has 15,000 to 20,000 distinct CDR3 sequences, 59% appearing once. This sequence was found in a human donor who had recovered from COVID-19. The chain recombines TRBV20-1 with TRBJ1-4, with TRBD1 matching 7 bases. The sample in question was CD4+ T cells from blood, cultured in vitro, obtained after SARS-CoV-2 vaccination. The CDR3 coding sequence is TGCAGTGCTAGTAGGACAGGAGGTGAAAAACTGTTTTTT. Protein: CSASRTGGEKLFF.